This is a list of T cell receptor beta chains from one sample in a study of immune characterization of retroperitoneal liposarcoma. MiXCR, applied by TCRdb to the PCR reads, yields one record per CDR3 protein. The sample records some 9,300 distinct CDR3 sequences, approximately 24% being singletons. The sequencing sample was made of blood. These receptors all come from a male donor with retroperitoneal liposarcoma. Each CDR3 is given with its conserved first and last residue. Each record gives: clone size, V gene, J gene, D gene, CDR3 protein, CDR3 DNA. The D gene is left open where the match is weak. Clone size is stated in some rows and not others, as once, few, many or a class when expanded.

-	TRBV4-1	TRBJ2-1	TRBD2	CASSHLRTSGPAPEQFF	TGCGCCAGCAGCCACCTCAGGACTAGCGGGCCCGCGCCTGAGCAGTTCTTC
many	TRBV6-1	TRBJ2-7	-	CASRLGLGPSYEQYF	TGTGCCAGCAGATTAGGGCTCGGACCCTCCTACGAGCAGTACTTC
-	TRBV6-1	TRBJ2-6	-	CASREAGANVLTF	TGTGCCTCCAGGGAAGCTGGGGCCAACGTCCTGACTTTC
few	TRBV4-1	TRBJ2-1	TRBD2	CASSQEGAGYYNEQFF	TGCGCCAGCAGCCAAGAGGGAGCGGGGTACTACAATGAGCAGTTCTTC
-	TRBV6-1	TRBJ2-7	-	CASRRHLSYEQYF	TGTGCCAGCCGCCGACACCTCTCCTACGAGCAGTACTTC
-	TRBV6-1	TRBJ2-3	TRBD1	CASSVGGQAVSTDTQYF	TGTGCCAGCAGTGTCGGGGGACAGGCAGTTAGCACAGATACGCAGTATTTT
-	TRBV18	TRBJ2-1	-	CASSPSFQGYYNEQFF	TGTGCCAGCTCACCGTCGTTCCAGGGTTATTACAATGAGCAGTTCTTC
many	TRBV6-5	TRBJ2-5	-	CASSYSYAGETQYF	TGTGCCAGCAGTTACTCCTACGCGGGGGAGACCCAGTACTTC
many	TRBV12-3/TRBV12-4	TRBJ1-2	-	CASSQDISYGYTF	TGTGCCAGCAGTCAAGACATATCCTATGGCTACACCTTC
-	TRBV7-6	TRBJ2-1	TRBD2	CASSLPGTSGGARNEQFF	TGTGCCAGCAGCTTACCCGGGACTAGCGGGGGGGCCCGGAATGAGCAGTTCTTC